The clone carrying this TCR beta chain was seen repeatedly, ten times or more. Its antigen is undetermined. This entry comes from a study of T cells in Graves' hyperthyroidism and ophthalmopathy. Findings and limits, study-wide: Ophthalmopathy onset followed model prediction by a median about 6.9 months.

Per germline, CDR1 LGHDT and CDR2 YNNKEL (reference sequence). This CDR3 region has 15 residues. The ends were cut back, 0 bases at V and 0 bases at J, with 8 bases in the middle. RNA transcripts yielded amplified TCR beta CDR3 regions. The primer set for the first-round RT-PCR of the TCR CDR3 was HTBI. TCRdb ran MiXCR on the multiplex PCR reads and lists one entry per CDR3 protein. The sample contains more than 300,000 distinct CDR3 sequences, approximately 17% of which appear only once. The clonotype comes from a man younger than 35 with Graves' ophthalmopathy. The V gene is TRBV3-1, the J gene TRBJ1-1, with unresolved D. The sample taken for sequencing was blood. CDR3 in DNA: TGTGCCAGCAGCCAAGATCTTGCGGTGAACACTGAAGCTTTCTTT. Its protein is CASSQDLAVNTEAFF.